This T cell receptor beta chain was sequenced in a study of radiation and T cells in renal cell carcinoma. Sequenced by immunoSEQ multiplex PCR; TCRdb stores in-frame clones only, minus some. Found here are 10,000 to 15,000 clones, about 33% of them singletons; the top ten hold 15%. There are 12 residues in the CDR3. CDR1 and CDR2 (germline): KGHSH, LQKENI. Treatment indicated: 15 Gy SBRT to primary tumor, nephrectomy 4 weeks later. Nephrectomy followed 15 Gy stereotactic body radiation by 4 weeks. Clear cell pathology was present in this patient's renal cell carcinoma. A word on this clone: Its antigen remains unknown. A junction boundary mismatches the germline segment, possibly from a read error.

General study results and limits: Irradiated tumors had higher TCR clonality than control tumors.

The sample here was tumor tissue, taken from a patient whose treatment included radiotherapy and nephrectomy. This TCR came from a man in his 60s with renal cell carcinoma. This chain connects TRBV18 to TRBJ1-1; the D gene is possibly TRBD1 (6 bases). This CDR3 reads CASSPRSGDIEF. The DNA of the CDR3 is TGTGCCAGCTCCCCCCGGTCAGGGGATATCGAGTTT.